A single T cell receptor beta chain is shown here with its context. A primer in the constant region served to generate TCR beta cDNA from approximately 500 ng of total RNA. Construction of TCR beta libraries relied on three successive nested multiplex PCR rounds employing slightly modified ARM-PCR. In the first two PCR rounds, TRBV1-TRBV30 forward primers were paired with a C-beta reverse primer, and each round lasted about 9 cycles. TCRdb re-derived calls from the multiplex PCR reads in MiXCR, one entry per CDR3 protein. The data show roughly 330,000 distinct CDR3 sequences, with 65% seen just once and roughly 6.5% held by the top ten. Per germline, CDR1 SGHAT and CDR2 FQNNGV. The V and J ends lost 11 bases and 9 bases respectively, with 22 bases between them. The CDR3 runs 13 residues. This record comes from a study of tumor-infiltrating lymphocytes in primary liver carcinoma. The blood RNA (from unsorted whole blood) was obtained, and germline DNA was also extracted. At sampling, these chronic HBV carriers had received no treatment.

The material sequenced was peripheral blood. V and J are TRBV11-2 and TRBJ2-5; D may be TRBD1 or TRBD2 (6 bases each). The sequence came from a man aged 40-55 years with primary liver carcinoma and hepatitis B virus infection. The CDR3 sequence: CAGTLGGLGAQYF. The DNA of the CDR3 is TGTGCCGGCACCTTGGGGGGCCTAGGGGCCCAGTACTTC.